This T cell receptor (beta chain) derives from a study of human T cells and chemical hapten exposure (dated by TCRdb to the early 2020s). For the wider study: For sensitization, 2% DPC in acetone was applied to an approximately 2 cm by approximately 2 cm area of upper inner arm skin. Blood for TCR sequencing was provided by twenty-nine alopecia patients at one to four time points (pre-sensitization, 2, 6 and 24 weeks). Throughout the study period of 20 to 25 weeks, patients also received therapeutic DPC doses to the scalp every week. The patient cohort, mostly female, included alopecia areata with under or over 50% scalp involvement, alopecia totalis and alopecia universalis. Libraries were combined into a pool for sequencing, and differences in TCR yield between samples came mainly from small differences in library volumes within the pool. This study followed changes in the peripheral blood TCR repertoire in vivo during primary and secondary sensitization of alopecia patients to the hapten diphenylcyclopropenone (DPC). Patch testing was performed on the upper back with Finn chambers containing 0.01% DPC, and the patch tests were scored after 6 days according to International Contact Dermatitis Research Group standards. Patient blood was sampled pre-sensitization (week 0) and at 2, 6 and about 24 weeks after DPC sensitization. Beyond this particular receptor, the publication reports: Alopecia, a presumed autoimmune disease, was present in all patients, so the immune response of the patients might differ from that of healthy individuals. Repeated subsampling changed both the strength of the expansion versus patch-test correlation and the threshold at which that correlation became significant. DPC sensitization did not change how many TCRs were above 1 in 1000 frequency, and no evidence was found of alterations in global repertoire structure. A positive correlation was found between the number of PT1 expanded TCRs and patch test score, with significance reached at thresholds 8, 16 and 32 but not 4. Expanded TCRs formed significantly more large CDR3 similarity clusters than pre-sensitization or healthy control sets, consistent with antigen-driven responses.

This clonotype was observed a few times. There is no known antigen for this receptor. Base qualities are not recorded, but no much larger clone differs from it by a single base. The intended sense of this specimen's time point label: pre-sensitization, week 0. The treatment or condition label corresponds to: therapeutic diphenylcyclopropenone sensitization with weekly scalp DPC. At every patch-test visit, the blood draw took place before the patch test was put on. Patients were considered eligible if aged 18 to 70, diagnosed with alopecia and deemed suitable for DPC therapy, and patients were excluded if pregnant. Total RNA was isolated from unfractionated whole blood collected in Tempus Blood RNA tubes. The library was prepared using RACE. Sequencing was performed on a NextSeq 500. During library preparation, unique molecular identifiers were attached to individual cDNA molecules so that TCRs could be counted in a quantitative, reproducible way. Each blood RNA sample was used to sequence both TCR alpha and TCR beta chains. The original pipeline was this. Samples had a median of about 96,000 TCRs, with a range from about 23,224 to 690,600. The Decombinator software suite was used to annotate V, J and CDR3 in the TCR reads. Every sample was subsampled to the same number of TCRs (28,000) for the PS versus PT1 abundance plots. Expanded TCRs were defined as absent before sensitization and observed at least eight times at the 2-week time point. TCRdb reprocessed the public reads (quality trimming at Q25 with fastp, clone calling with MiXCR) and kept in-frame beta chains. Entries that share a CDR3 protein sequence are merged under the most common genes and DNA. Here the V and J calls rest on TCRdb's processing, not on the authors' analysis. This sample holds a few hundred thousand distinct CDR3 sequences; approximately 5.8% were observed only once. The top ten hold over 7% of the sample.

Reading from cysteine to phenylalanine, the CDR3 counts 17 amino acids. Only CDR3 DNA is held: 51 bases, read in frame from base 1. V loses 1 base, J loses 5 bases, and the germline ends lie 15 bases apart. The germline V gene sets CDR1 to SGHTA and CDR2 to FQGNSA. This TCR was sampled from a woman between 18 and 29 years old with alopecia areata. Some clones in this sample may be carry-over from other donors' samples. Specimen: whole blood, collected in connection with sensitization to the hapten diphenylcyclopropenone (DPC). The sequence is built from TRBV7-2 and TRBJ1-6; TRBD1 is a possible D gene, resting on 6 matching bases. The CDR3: CASSLVSGEGNNSPLHF. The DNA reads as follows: TGTGCCAGCAGCTTAGTGTCAGGGGAGGGGAATAATTCACCCCTCCACTTT.